The subject of this entry is one TCR beta chain. Its antigen is undetermined. Time point reported: time of PML onset. PML was confirmed by JC virus DNA in cerebrospinal fluid. After roughly 15 to 60 months on natalizumab, the natalizumab-treated patients developed PML. This sample stems from a study of multiple sclerosis patients with progressive multifocal leukoencephalopathy. TCRdb's copy holds only in-frame clones and misses some; the assay was immunoSEQ multiplex PCR. The table includes about 30,000 clones, less than 90% detected once. The study's findings and limits: Expanded clones at PML onset predated and persisted through natalizumab therapy. Findings may reflect JC virus infection or just general immunocompromise.

This TCR came from a human donor with progressive multifocal leukoencephalopathy. The source material was PBMCs, sampled from a patient treated with natalizumab.

The CDR3 region has the DNA TGCGCCAGCAGCGAGGGGGCTGGTGGAAACACCATATATTTT. Translating gives CASSEGAGGNTIYF. The chain employs TRBV5-1 and TRBJ1-3; 7 bases agree with TRBD1. Germline V gene sequence: CDR1 SGHRS, CDR2 YFSETQ. The CDR3 has 14 amino acids. Trimming removed 4 bases from V and 3 bases from J; junction bases left unmatched: 4.